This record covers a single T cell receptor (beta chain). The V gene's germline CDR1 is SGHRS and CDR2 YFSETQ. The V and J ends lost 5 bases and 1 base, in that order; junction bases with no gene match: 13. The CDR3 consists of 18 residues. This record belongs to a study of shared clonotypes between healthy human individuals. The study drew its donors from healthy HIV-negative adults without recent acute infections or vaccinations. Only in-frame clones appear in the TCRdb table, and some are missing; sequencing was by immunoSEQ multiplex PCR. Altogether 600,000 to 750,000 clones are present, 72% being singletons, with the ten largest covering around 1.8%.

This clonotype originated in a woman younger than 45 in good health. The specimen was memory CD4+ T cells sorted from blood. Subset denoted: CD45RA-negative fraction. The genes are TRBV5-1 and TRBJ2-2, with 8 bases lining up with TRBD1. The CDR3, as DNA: TGCGCCAGCAGTTTGAAACGGACAGGGAGGTTGAACACCGGGGAGCTGTTTTTT. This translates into CASSLKRTGRLNTGELFF.